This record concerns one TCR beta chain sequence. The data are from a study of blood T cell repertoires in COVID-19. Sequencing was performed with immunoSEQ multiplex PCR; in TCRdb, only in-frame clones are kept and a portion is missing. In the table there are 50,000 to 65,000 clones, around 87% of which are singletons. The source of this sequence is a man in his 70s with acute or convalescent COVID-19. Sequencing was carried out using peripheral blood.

In nucleotides, the CDR3 is TGTGCCAGCGGGGGCCAGGGGCCGTATGGCTACACCTTC. Translating gives CASGGQGPYGYTF. V and J are TRBV6-1 and TRBJ1-2; weak D call: TRBD1 (6 bases). The length of the CDR3 is 13 residues. Between the trimmed V and J ends, which lost 8 bases and 5 bases, there was a span of 15 bases. Looked up from germline, CDR1 is MNHNS and CDR2 is SASEGT.